This TCR beta chain was sequenced in a study of CD8 T cells in ankylosing spondylitis. Study observations and caveats: Ankylosing spondylitis blood appeared to be characterized by a TCR beta motif of 8 or 9 highly homologous variants. Both synovial fluid and blood in reactive arthritis had previously been reported to carry some motif variants. Significant enrichment of disease-linked clones was reported in matched ankylosing spondylitis synovial fluid.

Per germline, CDR1 SGHTA and CDR2 FQGNSA. The length of the CDR3 is 15 residues. Trimming at V came to 5 bases and at J to 3 bases, leaving 9 bases not matched to a gene. Making the TCR beta libraries involved quantitative 5'-RACE with molecular barcodes. TCRdb itself ran the 5' RACE reads through MiXCR, one entry per CDR3 protein. The sample yields 700,000 to 850,000 distinct CDR3 sequences, 12% seen once. A note on this clonotype: What it binds is not known.

This TCR was sampled from a male donor with ankylosing spondylitis. Sample: blood, either unsorted or a sorted T cell fraction (not recorded which). This rearrangement joins TRBV7-2 to TRBJ2-7; 8 nucleotides align to TRBD1. The CDR3 DNA is TGTGCCAGCAGCAAACAGGGGGTGGGAAGCTACGAGCAGTACTTC. Translated, it gives CASSKQGVGSYEQYF.